This T cell receptor beta chain was recovered during a study of identical twins. MiXCR, applied by TCRdb to the 5' RACE reads, yields one record per CDR3 protein. The sample carries approximately 1.8 million distinct CDR3 sequences, about 32% recorded once. The receptor comes from a newborn girl in good health. The material sequenced was cord blood.

Here the CDR3 DNA reads TGTGCCAGCAGTATCCGGGACAGGGCGACTGAAGCTTTCTTT. Its translation is CASSIRDRATEAFF. This chain uses TRBV12-3 or TRBV12-4 with TRBJ1-1; 9 bases agree with TRBD1. V was pared by 5 bases and J by 5 bases, with 6 bases of the junction left unmatched. This CDR3 spans 14 amino acids.